This T cell receptor beta chain was obtained from a study of CD4+ T cells in melanoma. Study-wide findings and caveats: Neoantigen-specific CD4+ T cells in melanoma reportedly had diverse differentiation states.

Here immunoSEQ multiplex PCR was the method, and the copy in TCRdb shows in-frame clones only, minus some. The table lists 9,500 or so clones, approximately 70% of them singletons. This CDR3 has 15 amino acids. Germline V gene sequence: CDR1 LGHNA, CDR2 YNFKEQ. V lost 4 bases and J 3 bases, leaving 12 bases between the germline ends. A remark on this clone: What it binds is not known.

This clonotype was sampled from a human donor with melanoma. V and J are TRBV4-2 and TRBJ1-4; D might be TRBD1 (6 bases). Sequencing was performed on cells from a culture (not recorded whether cultured in vitro). CDR3: CASSPSGEANEKLFF. The CDR3, as DNA: TGTGCCAGCAGCCCTTCAGGGGAGGCTAATGAAAAACTGTTTTTT.